This TCR beta chain was captured in a study of post-analysis software for immune sequencing data. General observations from the study: Normalized Chao1 diversity was significantly reduced in patients versus controls. Higher frequency in patients than in controls was seen for about 5 TRBV segments, with TRBV5-6, TRBV5-1 and TRBV20-1 among them.

The V end was cut by 0 bases, the J end by 4 bases, with 6 bases between. There are 13 residues in the CDR3. Germline values: CDR1 SGHDN, CDR2 FVKESK. Unique molecular identifiers were present in the TCR beta cDNA libraries. MiXCR, applied by TCRdb to the PCR reads, yields one record per CDR3 protein. The table has some 500,000 distinct CDR3 sequences, roughly 45% seen once; the top ten hold about an eighth. Only a few counts were recorded for this clonotype. What it recognizes is unknown. The sequenced sample consisted of blood. This sequence originates from a girl under 18 with multiple sclerosis. The genes are TRBV14 and TRBJ1-1; D call uncertain. CDR3 sequence: CASSQDRGTEAFF. The CDR3 coding sequence is TGTGCCAGCAGCCAAGATCGGGGCACTGAAGCTTTCTTT.